This is a list of T cell receptor beta chains from one sample in a study of shared clonotypes between healthy human individuals. Repertoires were generated with immunoSEQ multiplex PCR, while TCRdb's copy carries only in-frame clones and drops some. Of a few million clones in the sample, more than 90% are singletons; the top ten hold approximately 0.13%. What was sequenced was naive CD4+ T cells sorted from blood. The receptors shown here come from a man aged 18-30 years in good health. Each CDR3 is given with its conserved first and last residue. The D gene is left open where the match is weak. Clone size is stated in some rows and not others, as once, few, many or a class when expanded.

cdr3_aa	cdr3_nt	v_call	j_call	clone_size	d_call
CASSPGTGQYF	TGTGCCAGCAGCCCAGGGACAGGGCAGTACTTC	TRBV7-2	TRBJ2-7	NA	TRBD1
CASSSGTSRSFSGANVLTF	TGCGCCAGCAGCTCTGGGACTAGCCGGAGTTTCTCTGGGGCCAACGTCCTGACTTTC	TRBV5-1	TRBJ2-6	NA	TRBD2
CASTQLAGVYNEQFF	TGTGCCAGCACCCAGCTGGCGGGAGTCTACAATGAGCAGTTCTTC	TRBV5-6	TRBJ2-1	NA	TRBD2
CASSLYAGGAYEQYF	TGTGCCAGCAGCTTATACGCGGGAGGAGCCTACGAGCAGTACTTC	TRBV5-6	TRBJ2-7	NA	TRBD2
CASGLPNTGKLFF	TGTGCTAGTGGTTTACCTAACACCGGGAAGCTGTTTTTT	TRBV12-5	TRBJ2-2	NA	NA
CASSGQGQRGEKLFF	TGTGCCAGCAGCGGACAGGGGCAGCGCGGTGAAAAACTGTTTTTT	TRBV7-9	TRBJ1-4	NA	TRBD1
CASSSRTQETQYF	TGTGCCAGCAGCTCCCGGACCCAAGAGACCCAGTACTTC	TRBV7-2	TRBJ2-5	NA	NA
CASRPDRGRSEQYF	TGCGCCAGCAGACCAGACAGGGGGCGCAGCGAGCAGTACTTC	TRBV5-1	TRBJ2-7	NA	TRBD1
CASSPPFNMVAKNIQYF	TGTGCCAGCAGTCCCCCCTTTAACATGGTAGCCAAAAACATTCAGTACTTC	TRBV28	TRBJ2-4	NA	NA
CAIKDRNTGELFF	TGTGCCATCAAGGACAGGAACACCGGGGAGCTGTTTTTT	TRBV10-3	TRBJ2-2	once	NA
CSVARGQWQYF	TGCAGCGTTGCGAGGGGGCAGTGGCAGTACTTC	TRBV29-1	TRBJ2-7	NA	TRBD1
CASRVAGVHNEQFF	TGCGCCAGCAGGGTAGCGGGAGTCCACAATGAGCAGTTCTTC	TRBV5-1	TRBJ2-1	NA	TRBD2
CSVVGGLYGYTF	TGCAGCGTCGTTGGGGGACTCTATGGCTACACCTTC	TRBV29-1	TRBJ1-2	once	NA
CAWTPSWKGGRNIQYF	TGTGCCTGGACTCCCTCCTGGAAAGGGGGGAGAAACATTCAGTACTTC	TRBV30	TRBJ2-4	NA	NA
CASSQYRDSVSYEQYF	TGTGCCAGCAGCCAATACCGGGACAGCGTCTCCTACGAGCAGTACTTC	TRBV27	TRBJ2-7	NA	TRBD1
CASSLARRQGADIQYF	TGTGCCAGCAGCTTAGCCCGGAGACAGGGGGCGGACATTCAGTACTTC	TRBV5-6	TRBJ2-4	NA	TRBD1
CAISESSGINYGYTF	TGTGCCATCAGTGAGTCGAGTGGGATTAACTATGGCTACACCTTC	TRBV10-3	TRBJ1-2	NA	NA
CASGRSPGANVLTF	TGTGCCTCGGGGCGCTCGCCTGGGGCCAACGTCCTGACTTTC	TRBV6-4	TRBJ2-6	once	NA
CASSEGGHGYTF	TGTGCCAGCAGTGAAGGGGGTCATGGCTACACCTTC	TRBV6-1	TRBJ1-2	NA	NA
CASSVGGGIFDEQFF	TGTGCCAGCAGCGTCGGCGGGGGAATTTTCGATGAGCAGTTCTTC	TRBV9	TRBJ2-1	NA	TRBD2
CASSLALAGLGNSPLHF	TGTGCCAGCAGCTTAGCGCTGGCGGGGCTGGGTAATTCACCCCTCCACTTT	TRBV7-9	TRBJ1-6	NA	NA
CASSLMGGYNSPLHF	TGTGCCAGCAGCTTAATGGGGGGTTATAATTCACCCCTCCACTTT	TRBV7-3	TRBJ1-6	NA	NA
CASSLSLIYEQYF	TGCGCCAGCAGCTTGAGCCTGATCTACGAGCAGTACTTC	TRBV5-1	TRBJ2-7	NA	NA
CASSVLGGTEAFF	TGTGCCAGCAGTGTCTTGGGAGGCACTGAAGCTTTCTTT	TRBV2	TRBJ1-1	once	NA
CASSWTSGGASTDTQYF	TGTGCCAGCAGCTGGACTAGCGGGGGGGCATCCACAGATACGCAGTATTTT	TRBV7-9	TRBJ2-3	NA	TRBD2
CASSLGYQGGNYGYTF	TGCGCCAGCAGCTTGGGATACCAGGGAGGTAACTATGGCTACACCTTC	TRBV5-1	TRBJ1-2	NA	NA
CAISEKIKTGELFF	TGTGCCATCAGTGAGAAAATAAAGACCGGGGAGCTGTTTTTT	TRBV10-3	TRBJ2-2	NA	NA
CASSPLGTGASGNTIYF	TGTGCCAGCAGCCCTCTCGGGACAGGGGCCTCTGGAAACACCATATATTTT	TRBV28	TRBJ1-3	NA	TRBD1
CAIRAGHQNTEAFF	TGTGCCATCAGAGCGGGCCACCAGAACACTGAAGCTTTCTTT	TRBV10-3	TRBJ1-1	NA	NA
CASSLAEAAETQYF	TGTGCCAGCAGCTTAGCGGAAGCGGCGGAGACCCAGTACTTC	TRBV7-9	TRBJ2-5	NA	NA
CASSDGASGNTIYF	TGTGCCAGCAGCGACGGTGCCTCTGGAAACACCATATATTTT	TRBV7-3	TRBJ1-3	NA	NA
CASSQGGVEETQYF	TGTGCCAGCAGTCAGGGGGGAGTCGAGGAGACCCAGTACTTC	TRBV6-5	TRBJ2-5	NA	NA
CAWSLDRGYGYTF	TGTGCCTGGAGTCTTGATAGGGGCTATGGCTACACCTTC	TRBV30	TRBJ1-2	NA	NA
CASSQDSGLRDEQYF	TGCGCCAGCAGCCAAGATTCTGGCTTGCGGGACGAGCAGTACTTC	TRBV4-1	TRBJ2-7	NA	NA
CASSPRDSSGANVLTF	TGTGCTAGCAGCCCCCGGGACAGCTCTGGGGCCAACGTCCTGACTTTC	TRBV7-7	TRBJ2-6	NA	TRBD1
CASSSTGGSNTEAFF	TGTGCCAGCAGTTCTACAGGGGGGTCGAACACTGAAGCTTTCTTT	TRBV28	TRBJ1-1	NA	TRBD1